The source of this T cell receptor beta chain is a study of blood T cell repertoires in COVID-19. Turning to the study itself: The United States, Italy and Spain were the sources of the acute and convalescent COVID-19 samples. The cDNA or gDNA used as material had been derived from T cells, B-cell-depleted T cells, or PBMCs.

The CDR3 totals 18 residues. With 0 bases clipped from V and 6 bases from J, the junction kept 14 bases outside the gene matches. CDR1 and CDR2 (germline): LNHDA, SQIVND (reference sequence). In the original workflow: Estimates of nucleated cell counts were drawn from the amplification of reference gene primers. Clones were read by immunoSEQ multiplex PCR, and TCRdb kept only the in-frame ones, dropping some. The V and J calls and the clone size are those of that table, but D and trimming were determined from the DNA. The sample consists of 130,000 to 150,000 clones, 75% to 90% of them appearing once.

This TCR derives from a man aged 80 or over with acute or convalescent COVID-19. Sequenced sample: peripheral blood. The genes are TRBV19 and TRBJ2-1, with 7 bases identical to TRBD1. The CDR3 DNA is TGTGCCAGTAGTATAGATCCCCCAGGGGGTATAGGCAGCAATGAGCAGTTCTTC. This gives the protein CASSIDPPGGIGSNEQFF. Together with reference TRBV19 and TRBJ2-1, the CDR3 gives the full variable domain: DGGITQSPKYLFRKEGQNVTLSCEQNLNHDAMYWYRQDPGQGLRLIYYSQIVNDFQKGDIAEGYSVSREKKESFPLTVTSAQKNPTAFYLCASSIDPPGGIGSNEQFFGPGTRLTVL.